This T cell receptor beta chain was documented in a study of blood T cell repertoires in COVID-19. Study at large: The cDNA or gDNA used as material had been derived from T cells, B-cell-depleted T cells, or PBMCs.

Profiled with immunoSEQ multiplex PCR; TCRdb holds only in-frame clones, not every one. In the table there are 190,000 or so clones, about 81% of which are singletons. The ends lost 3 bases at V and 8 bases at J; junction bases unmatched: 2. There are 13 residues in the CDR3. Germline CDR1 is KGHSH and CDR2 is LQKENI. The material sequenced was PBMCs or T cells enriched from blood (not recorded which). This receptor was taken from a man in his forties or fifties who had recovered from COVID-19. The chain is built from TRBV18 and TRBJ1-4; 8 bases are a match to TRBD1. For the CDR3, the DNA is TGTGCCAGCTCACCGGGACAGGAGGAAAAACTGTTTTTT. Translation gives CASSPGQEEKLFF. Complete variable domain (other parts from reference TRBV18 and TRBJ1-4): NAGVMQNPRHLVRRRGQEARLRCSPMKGHSHVYWYRQLPEEGLKFMVYLQKENIIDESGMPKERFSAEFPKEGPSILRIQQVVRGDSAAYFCASSPGQEEKLFFGSGTQLSVL.